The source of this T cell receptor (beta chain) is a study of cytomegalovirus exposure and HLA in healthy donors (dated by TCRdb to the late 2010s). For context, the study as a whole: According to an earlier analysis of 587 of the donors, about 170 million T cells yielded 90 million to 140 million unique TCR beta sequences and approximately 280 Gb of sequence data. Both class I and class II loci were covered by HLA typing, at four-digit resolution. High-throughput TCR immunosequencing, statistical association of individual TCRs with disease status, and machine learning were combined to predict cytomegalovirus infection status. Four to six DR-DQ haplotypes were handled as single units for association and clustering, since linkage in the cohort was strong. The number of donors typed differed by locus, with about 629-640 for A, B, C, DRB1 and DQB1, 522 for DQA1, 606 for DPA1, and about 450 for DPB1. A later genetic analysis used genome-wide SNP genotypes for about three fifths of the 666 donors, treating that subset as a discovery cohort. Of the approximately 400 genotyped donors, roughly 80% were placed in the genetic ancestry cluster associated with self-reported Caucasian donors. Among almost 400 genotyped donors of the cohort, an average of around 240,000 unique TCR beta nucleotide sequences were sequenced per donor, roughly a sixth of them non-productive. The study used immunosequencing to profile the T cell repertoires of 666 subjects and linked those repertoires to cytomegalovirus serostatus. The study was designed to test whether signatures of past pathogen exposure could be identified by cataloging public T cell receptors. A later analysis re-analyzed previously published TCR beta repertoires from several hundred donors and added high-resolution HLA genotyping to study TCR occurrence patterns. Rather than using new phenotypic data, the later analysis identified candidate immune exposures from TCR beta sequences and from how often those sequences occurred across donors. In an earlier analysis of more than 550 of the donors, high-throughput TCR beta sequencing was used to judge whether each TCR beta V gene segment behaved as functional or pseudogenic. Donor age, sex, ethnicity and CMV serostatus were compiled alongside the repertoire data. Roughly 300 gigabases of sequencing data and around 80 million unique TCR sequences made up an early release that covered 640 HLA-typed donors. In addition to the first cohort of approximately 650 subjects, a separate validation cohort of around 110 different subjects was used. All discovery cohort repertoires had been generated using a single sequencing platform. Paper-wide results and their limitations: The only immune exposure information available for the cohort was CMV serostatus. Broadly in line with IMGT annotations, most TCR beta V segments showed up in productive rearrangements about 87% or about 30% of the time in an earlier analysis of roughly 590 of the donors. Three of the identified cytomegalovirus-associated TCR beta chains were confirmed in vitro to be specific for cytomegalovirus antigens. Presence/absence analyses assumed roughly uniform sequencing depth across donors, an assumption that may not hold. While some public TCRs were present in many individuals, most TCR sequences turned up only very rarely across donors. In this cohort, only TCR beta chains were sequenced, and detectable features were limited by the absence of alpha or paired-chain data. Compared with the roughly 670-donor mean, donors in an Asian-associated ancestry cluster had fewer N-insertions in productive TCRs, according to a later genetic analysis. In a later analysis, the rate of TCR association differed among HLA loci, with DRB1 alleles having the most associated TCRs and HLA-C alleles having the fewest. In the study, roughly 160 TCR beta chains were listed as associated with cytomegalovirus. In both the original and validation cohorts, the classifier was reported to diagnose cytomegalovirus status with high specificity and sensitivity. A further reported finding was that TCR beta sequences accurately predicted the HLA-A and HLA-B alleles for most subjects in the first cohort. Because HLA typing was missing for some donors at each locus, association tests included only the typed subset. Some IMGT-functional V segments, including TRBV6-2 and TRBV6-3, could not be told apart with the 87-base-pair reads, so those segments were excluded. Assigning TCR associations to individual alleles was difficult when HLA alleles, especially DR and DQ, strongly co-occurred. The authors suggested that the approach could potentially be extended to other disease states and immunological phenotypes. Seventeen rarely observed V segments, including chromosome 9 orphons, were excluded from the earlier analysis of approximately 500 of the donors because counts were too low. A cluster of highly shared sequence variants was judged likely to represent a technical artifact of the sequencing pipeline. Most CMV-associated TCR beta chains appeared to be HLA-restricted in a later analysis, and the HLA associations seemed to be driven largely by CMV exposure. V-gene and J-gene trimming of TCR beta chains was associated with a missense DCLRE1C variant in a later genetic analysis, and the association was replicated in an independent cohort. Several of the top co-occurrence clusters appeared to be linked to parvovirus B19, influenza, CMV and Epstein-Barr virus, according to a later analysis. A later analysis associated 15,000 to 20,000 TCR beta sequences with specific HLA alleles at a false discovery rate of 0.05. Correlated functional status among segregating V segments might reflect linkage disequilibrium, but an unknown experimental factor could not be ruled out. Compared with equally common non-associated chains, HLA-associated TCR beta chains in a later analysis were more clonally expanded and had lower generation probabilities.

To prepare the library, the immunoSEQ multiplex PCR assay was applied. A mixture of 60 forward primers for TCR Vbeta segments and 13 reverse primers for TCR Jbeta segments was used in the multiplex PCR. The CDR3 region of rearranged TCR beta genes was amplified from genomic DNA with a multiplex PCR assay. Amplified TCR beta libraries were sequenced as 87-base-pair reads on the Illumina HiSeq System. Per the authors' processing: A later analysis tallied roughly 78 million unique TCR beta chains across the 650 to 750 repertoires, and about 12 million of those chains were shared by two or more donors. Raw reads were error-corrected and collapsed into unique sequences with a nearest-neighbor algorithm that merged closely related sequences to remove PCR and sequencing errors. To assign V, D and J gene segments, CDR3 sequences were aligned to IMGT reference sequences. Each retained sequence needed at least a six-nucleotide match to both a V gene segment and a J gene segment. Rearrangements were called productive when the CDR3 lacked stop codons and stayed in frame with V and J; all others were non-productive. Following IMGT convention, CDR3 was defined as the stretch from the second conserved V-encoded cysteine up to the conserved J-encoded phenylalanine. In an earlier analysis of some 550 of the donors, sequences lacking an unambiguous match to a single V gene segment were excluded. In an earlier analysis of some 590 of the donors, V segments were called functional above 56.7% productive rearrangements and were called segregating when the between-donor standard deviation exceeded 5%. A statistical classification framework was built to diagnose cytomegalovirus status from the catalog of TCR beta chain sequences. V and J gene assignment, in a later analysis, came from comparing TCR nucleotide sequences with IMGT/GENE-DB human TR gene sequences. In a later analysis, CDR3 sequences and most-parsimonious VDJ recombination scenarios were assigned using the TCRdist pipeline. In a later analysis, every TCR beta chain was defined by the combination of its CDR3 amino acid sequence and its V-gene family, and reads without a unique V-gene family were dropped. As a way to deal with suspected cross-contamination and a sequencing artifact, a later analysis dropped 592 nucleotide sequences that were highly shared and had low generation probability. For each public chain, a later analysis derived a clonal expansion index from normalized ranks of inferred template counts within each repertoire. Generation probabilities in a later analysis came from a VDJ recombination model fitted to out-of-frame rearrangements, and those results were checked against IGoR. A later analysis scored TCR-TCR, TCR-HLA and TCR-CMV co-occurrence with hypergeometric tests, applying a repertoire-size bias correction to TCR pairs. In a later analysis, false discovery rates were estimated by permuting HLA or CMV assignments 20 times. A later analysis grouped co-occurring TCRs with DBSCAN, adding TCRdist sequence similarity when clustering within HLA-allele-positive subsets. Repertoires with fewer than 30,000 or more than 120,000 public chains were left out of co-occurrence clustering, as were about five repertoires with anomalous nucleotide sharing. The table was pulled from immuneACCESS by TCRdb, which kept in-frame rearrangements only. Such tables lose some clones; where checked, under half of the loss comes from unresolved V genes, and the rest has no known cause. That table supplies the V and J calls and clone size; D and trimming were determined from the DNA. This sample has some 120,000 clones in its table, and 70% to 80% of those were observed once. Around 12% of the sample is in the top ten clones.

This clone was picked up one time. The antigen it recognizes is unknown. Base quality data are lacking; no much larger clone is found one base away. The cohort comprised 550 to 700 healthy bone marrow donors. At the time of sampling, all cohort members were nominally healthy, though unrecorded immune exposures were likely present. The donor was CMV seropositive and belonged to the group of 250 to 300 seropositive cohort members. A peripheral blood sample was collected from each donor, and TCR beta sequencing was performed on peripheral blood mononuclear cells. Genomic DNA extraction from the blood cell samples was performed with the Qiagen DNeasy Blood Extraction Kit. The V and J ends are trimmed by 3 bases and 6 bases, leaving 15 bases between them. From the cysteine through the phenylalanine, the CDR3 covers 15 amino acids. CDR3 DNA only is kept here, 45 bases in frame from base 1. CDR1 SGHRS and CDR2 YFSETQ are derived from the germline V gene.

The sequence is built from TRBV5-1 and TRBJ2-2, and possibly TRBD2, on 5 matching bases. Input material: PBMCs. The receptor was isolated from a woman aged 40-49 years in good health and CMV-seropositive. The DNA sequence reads TGCGCCAGCAGCTACCTTGTGGGAGCGGCCGGGGAGCTGTTTTTT. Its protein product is CASSYLVGAAGELFF.